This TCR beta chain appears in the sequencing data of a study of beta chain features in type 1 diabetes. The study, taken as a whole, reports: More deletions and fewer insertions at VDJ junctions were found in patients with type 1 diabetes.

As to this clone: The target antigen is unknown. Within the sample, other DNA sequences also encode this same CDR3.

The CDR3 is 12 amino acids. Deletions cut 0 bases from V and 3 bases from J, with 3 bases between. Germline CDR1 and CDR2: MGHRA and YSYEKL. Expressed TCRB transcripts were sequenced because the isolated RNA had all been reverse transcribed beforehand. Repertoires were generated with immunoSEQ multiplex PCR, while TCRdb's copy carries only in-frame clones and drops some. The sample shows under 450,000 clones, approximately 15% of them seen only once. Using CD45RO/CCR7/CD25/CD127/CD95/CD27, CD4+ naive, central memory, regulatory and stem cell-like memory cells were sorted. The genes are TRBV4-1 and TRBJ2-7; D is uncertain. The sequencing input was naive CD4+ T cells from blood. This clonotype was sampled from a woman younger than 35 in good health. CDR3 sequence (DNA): TGCGCCAGCAGCCAAGACGGCTACGAGCAGTACTTC. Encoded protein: CASSQDGYEQYF.